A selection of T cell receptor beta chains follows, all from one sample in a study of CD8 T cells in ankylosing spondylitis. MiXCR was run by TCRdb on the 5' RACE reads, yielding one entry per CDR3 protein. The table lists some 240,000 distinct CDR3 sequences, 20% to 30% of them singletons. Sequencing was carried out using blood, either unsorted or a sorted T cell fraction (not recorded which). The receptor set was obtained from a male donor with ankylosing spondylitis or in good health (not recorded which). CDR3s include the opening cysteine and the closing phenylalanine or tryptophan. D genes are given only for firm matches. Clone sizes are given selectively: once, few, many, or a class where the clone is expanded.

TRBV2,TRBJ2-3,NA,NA,CASSDSYTSTDTQYF,TGTGCCAGCAGTGATTCCTACACTAGCACAGATACGCAGTATTTT
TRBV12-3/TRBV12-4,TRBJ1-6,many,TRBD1,CASSAWTGGNSPLHF,TGTGCCAGCAGTGCTTGGACAGGGGGAAATTCACCCCTCCACTTT
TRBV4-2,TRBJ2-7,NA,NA,CASSQGNRATEQYF,TGTGCCAGCAGCCAAGGGAACAGGGCCACCGAGCAGTACTTC
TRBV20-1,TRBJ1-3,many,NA,CSAATRGSGNTIYF,TGCAGTGCCGCTACAAGGGGATCTGGAAACACCATATATTTT
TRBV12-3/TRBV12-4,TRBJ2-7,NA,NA,CASGTGGYEQYF,TGTGCCAGCGGTACTGGCGGCTACGAGCAGTACTTC
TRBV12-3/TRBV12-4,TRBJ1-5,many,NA,CASSFLGEGSQHF,TGTGCCAGCAGTTTTCTAGGGGAAGGTTCCCAGCATTTT
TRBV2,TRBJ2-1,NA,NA,CASSAAFPSYNEQFF,TGTGCCAGCAGCGCCGCCTTCCCTTCCTACAATGAGCAGTTCTTC
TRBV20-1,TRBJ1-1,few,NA,CSIPGVKTEAFF,TGCAGCATCCCGGGGGTGAAAACTGAAGCTTTCTTT
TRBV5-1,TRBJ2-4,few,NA,CASSFGFPGAKNIQYF,TGCGCCAGCAGCTTCGGTTTCCCAGGAGCCAAAAACATTCAGTACTTC
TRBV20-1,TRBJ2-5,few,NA,CSASPVSGRGQETQYF,TGCAGTGCTAGCCCCGTTTCCGGAAGGGGCCAAGAGACCCAGTACTTC
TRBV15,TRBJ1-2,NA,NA,CATSRAGSAPYGYTF,TGTGCCACCAGCAGGGCCGGGAGCGCGCCGTATGGCTACACCTTC
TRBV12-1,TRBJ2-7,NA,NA,CASSPGLFCEQYF,TGTGCCAGCAGCCCCGGGCTCTTCTGCGAGCAGTACTTC
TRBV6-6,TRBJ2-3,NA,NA,CASSWLGTDTQYF,TGTGCCAGCAGTTGGCTTGGCACAGATACGCAGTATTTT
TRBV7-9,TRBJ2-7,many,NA,CASSLESSYEQYF,TGTGCCAGCAGCTTGGAAAGTTCCTACGAGCAGTACTTC
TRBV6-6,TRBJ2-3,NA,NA,CASRTRSDTQYF,TGTGCCAGCAGAACTAGATCAGATACGCAGTATTTT
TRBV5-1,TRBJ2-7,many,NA,CASSLVAGPPKWYF,TGCGCCAGCAGCTTGGTTGCAGGCCCCCCGAAGTGGTACTTC
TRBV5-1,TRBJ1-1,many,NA,CASSLSAQGSGTEAFF,TGCGCCAGCAGCTTATCTGCCCAGGGGTCGGGCACTGAAGCTTTCTTT
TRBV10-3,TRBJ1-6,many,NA,CAISDSETPLHF,TGTGCCATCAGTGATAGTGAGACACCCCTCCACTTT
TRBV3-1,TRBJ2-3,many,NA,CASSQDYADTQYF,TGTGCCAGCAGCCAAGATTACGCAGATACGCAGTATTTT
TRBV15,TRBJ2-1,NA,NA,CATSRVSEQFF,TGTGCCACCAGCAGAGTGAGTGAGCAGTTCTTC
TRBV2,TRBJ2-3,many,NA,CASSTETRTQYF,TGTGCCAGCAGTACCGAAACTAGGACGCAGTATTTT
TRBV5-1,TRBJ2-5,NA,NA,CASSTGSGFETQYF,TGCGCCAGCAGCACCGGTTCGGGGTTTGAGACCCAGTACTTC
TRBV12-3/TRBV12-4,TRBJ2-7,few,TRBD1,CASSYRWTGEQYF,TGTGCCAGCAGTTACAGGTGGACAGGGGAGCAGTACTTC
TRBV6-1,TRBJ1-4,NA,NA,CASSLGPINEKLFF,TGTGCCAGCAGCTTGGGACCGATTAATGAAAAACTGTTTTTT
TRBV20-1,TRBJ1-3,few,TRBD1,CSANRGSGNTIYF,TGCAGTGCTAACAGGGGATCTGGAAACACCATATATTTT
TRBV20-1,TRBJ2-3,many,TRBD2,CSAETGLAGGTDTQYF,TGCAGTGCTGAGACCGGACTAGCGGGAGGCACAGATACGCAGTATTTT
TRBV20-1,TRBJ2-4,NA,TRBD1,CSARGTGEIFAKNIQYF,TGCAGTGCTAGGGGGACAGGGGAGATCTTCGCCAAAAACATTCAGTACTTC
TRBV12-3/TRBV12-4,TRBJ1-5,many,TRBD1,CASSDDRAFNQPQHF,TGTGCCAGCAGCGACGACAGGGCTTTCAATCAGCCCCAGCATTTT
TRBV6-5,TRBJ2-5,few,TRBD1,CASSYDRGRRETQYF,TGTGCCAGCAGTTACGACAGGGGGAGAAGAGAGACCCAGTACTTC
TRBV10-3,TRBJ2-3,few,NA,CAISESLGTDTQYF,TGTGCCATCAGTGAGTCGTTGGGGACAGATACGCAGTATTTT
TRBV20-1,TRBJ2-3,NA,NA,CSASQASTDTQYF,TGCAGTGCTAGCCAAGCGTCCACAGATACGCAGTATTTT
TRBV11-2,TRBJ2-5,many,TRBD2,CASSLGLATISGETQYF,TGTGCCAGCAGCTTAGGACTAGCGACGATATCCGGGGAGACCCAGTACTTC
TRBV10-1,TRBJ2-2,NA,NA,CASRSRVDTGELFF,TGCGCCAGCCGGAGTAGGGTGGACACCGGGGAGCTGTTTTTT
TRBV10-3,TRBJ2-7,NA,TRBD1,CAISGGTGSSYEQYF,TGTGCCATCAGCGGCGGGACAGGGAGCTCCTACGAGCAGTACTTC
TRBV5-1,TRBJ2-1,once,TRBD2,CASSALADDGQFF,TGCGCCAGCAGCGCTCTAGCGGACGATGGGCAGTTCTTC
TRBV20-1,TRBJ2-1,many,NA,CSATEVGFRSYNEQFF,TGCAGTGCTACCGAGGTGGGATTTCGCTCCTACAATGAGCAGTTCTTC
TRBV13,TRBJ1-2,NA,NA,CASSPRRAADGYTF,TGTGCCAGCAGCCCCCGCCGGGCTGCCGATGGCTACACCTTC
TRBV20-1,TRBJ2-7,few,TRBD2,CSARAAGDYEQYF,TGCAGTGCTAGAGCCGCGGGGGATTACGAGCAGTACTTC
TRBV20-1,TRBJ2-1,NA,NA,CSAETWLDEQFF,TGCAGTGCCGAAACCTGGTTGGATGAGCAGTTCTTC
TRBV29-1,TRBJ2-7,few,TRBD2,CSAQAGGSGEQYF,TGCAGCGCCCAAGCGGGGGGGAGTGGCGAGCAGTACTTC
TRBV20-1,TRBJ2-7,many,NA,CSARDGAGALRYEQYF,TGCAGTGCTAGAGATGGGGCAGGGGCACTGCGATACGAGCAGTACTTC
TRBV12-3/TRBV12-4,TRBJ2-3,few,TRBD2,CASSPGTRNGADTQYF,TGTGCCAGCAGCCCCGGGACTAGAAATGGCGCAGATACGCAGTATTTT
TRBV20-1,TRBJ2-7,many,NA,CSARAGTVSYEQYF,TGCAGTGCTAGGGCAGGGACGGTTTCCTACGAGCAGTACTTC
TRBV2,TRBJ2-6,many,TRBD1,CASSRDRDSGANVLTF,TGTGCCAGCAGCCGGGACAGGGACTCTGGGGCCAACGTCCTGACTTTC
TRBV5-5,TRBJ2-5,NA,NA,CASSLAPVETQYF,TGTGCCAGCAGCTTGGCTCCTGTGGAGACCCAGTACTTC
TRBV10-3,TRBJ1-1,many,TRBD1,CAISEKGQGRTEAFF,TGTGCCATCAGTGAGAAGGGACAGGGCCGAACTGAAGCTTTCTTT
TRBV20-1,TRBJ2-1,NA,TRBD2,CSASPTTSGGAKFF,TGCAGTGCTAGCCCAACGACTAGCGGGGGGGCCAAGTTCTTC
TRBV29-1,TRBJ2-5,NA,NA,CSVAGSRETQYF,TGCAGCGTTGCAGGGTCCCGAGAGACCCAGTACTTC
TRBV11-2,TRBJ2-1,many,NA,CASSVGFGGAYNEQFF,TGTGCCAGCAGCGTTGGTTTTGGCGGGGCCTACAATGAGCAGTTCTTC
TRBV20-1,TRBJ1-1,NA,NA,CSAYKTGTNTEAFF,TGCAGTGCTTATAAGACAGGAACGAACACTGAAGCTTTCTTT
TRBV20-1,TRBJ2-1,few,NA,CSSDGEGYNEQFF,TGCAGTTCAGACGGAGAAGGCTACAATGAGCAGTTCTTC
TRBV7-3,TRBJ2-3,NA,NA,CVSSLGPSTDTQYF,TGTGTCAGCAGCTTGGGTCCAAGCACAGATACGCAGTATTTT
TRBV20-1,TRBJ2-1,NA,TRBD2,CSARPAGTSGGDNEQFF,TGCAGTGCTAGGCCAGCCGGGACTAGCGGGGGGGACAATGAGCAGTTCTTC
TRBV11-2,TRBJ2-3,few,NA,CASGGRGTDTQYF,TGTGCCAGTGGGGGGCGCGGGACAGATACGCAGTATTTT
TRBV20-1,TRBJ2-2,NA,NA,CSARDGQRNTGELFF,TGCAGTGCTAGAGACGGGCAGCGCAACACCGGGGAGCTGTTTTTT
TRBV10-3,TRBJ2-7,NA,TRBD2,CAISYPAGETYEQYF,TGTGCCATCAGTTATCCAGCGGGGGAAACCTACGAGCAGTACTTC
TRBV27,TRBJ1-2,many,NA,CASSLFRGPYGYTF,TGTGCCAGCAGTTTATTTAGGGGCCCCTATGGCTACACCTTC